The rows below give T cell receptor beta chains drawn from one sample of a study of regulatory T cells in long-lasting Graves disease. Using its own MiXCR run on the multiplex PCR reads, TCRdb lists one record per CDR3 protein. The repertoire holds about 540,000 distinct CDR3 sequences, roughly 13% seen once, with over 7.5% in the top ten. These data are also associated with another study on T cells in Graves' hyperthyroidism and ophthalmopathy.

Here the sequenced sample was peripheral blood mononuclear cells (PBMCs), taken at new diagnosis, from a patient treated with antithyroid drugs. The origin of the receptors is a man younger than 45 with Graves disease. Both conserved end residues are trimmed from each CDR3. Fields, in order: V gene, J gene, CDR3 protein.

TRBV5-5	TRBJ1-2	ASSQVSSGYGYT
TRBV6-2/TRBV6-3	TRBJ2-5	ASSRGETQY
TRBV20-1	TRBJ2-1	SARGLADTYNEQF
TRBV2	TRBJ2-7	ASSQVDEQY
TRBV29-1	TRBJ2-5	SGGPEETQY
TRBV12-3/TRBV12-4	TRBJ1-1	ASSPSPPRAMNTEAF
TRBV10-3	TRBJ1-4	AISTTGGEKLF
TRBV20-1	TRBJ2-7	SARDDFSSYEQY
TRBV6-5	TRBJ2-7	ASSYRGPPGEQY
TRBV6-2/TRBV6-3	TRBJ2-7	ASSRGPYEQY
TRBV5-1	TRBJ2-1	ASSPVPGFNEQF
TRBV30	TRBJ1-2	AGGQTYGYT
TRBV11-2	TRBJ1-6	ASSFGAGSNSPLH
TRBV2	TRBJ2-3	ASSGTSRVDTQY
TRBV29-1	TRBJ2-1	SVTWGARPYEQF
TRBV19	TRBJ2-5	ASSGVKETQY
TRBV7-2	TRBJ2-1	ASSFVMWNEQF
TRBV20-1	TRBJ2-7	SARGQVYEQY
TRBV6-1	TRBJ2-7	ASVIRDSYEQY
TRBV7-7	TRBJ2-3	ASSQGLGTDTQY
TRBV6-1	TRBJ2-2	ASSARTVSLGTGELF
TRBV5-1	TRBJ1-1	ASSLAGQGAGGTEAF
TRBV6-1	TRBJ2-6	ASSPGGTLNVLT
TRBV11-2	TRBJ1-4	ASSPPGYLDEKPF
TRBV12-3/TRBV12-4	TRBJ2-3	ASSRDFGSTDTQY
TRBV19	TRBJ1-3	ASSIGSNTIY
TRBV3-1	TRBJ1-3	ASSLTRATGNTIY
TRBV30	TRBJ2-7	AWSAPGRRTSYEQY
TRBV4-1	TRBJ2-7	ASSRLAGVIYEQY
TRBV2	TRBJ2-2	ASRGTGTGELF
TRBV29-1	TRBJ2-1	SLRVPRYNEQF
TRBV5-5	TRBJ2-7	ASSLESNYEQY
TRBV12-3/TRBV12-4	TRBJ1-5	ASSQRPQPQH
TRBV6-9	TRBJ2-7	ASSSPRTGAYEQY
TRBV5-4	TRBJ1-2	ASSLAGRPSNYGYT
TRBV29-1	TRBJ1-2	SVVGTTYGYT
TRBV7-2	TRBJ1-1	ASSPEPDTEAF
TRBV6-5	TRBJ2-6	ASSYLAGSGANVLT
TRBV28	TRBJ2-1	ASSFGGGLRGEQF
TRBV20-1	TRBJ1-5	SASPGFSDGPGQPQH
TRBV13	TRBJ2-7	ASSLGASGEYSYEQY
TRBV20-1	TRBJ2-4	SATDPFRNIQY
TRBV5-6	TRBJ2-3	ASSLVPGGPDTQY
TRBV10-3	TRBJ1-5	AISEIDQPQH
TRBV29-1	TRBJ1-4	SVSIRTLNEKLF
TRBV28	TRBJ1-2	ASSFGEAHYGYT